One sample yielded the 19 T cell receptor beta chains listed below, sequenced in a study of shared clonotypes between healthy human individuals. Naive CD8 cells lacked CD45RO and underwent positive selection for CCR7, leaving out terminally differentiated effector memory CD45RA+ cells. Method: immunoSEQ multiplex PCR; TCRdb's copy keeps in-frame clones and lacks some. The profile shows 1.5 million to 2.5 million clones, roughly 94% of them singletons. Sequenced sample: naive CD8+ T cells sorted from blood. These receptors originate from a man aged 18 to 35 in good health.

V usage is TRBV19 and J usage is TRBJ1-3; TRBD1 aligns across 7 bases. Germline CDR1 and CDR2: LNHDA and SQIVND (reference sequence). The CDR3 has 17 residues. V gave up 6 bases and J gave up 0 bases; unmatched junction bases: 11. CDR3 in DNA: TGTGCCAGTAGGAGACCGGGACAGCAAAACTCTGGAAACACCATATATTTT. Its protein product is CASRRPGQQNSGNTIYF.

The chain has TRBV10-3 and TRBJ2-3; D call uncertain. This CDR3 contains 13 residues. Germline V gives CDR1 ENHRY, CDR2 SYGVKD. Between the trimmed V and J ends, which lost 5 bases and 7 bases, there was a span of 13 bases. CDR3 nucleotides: TGTGCCATCAGTACTCCAGGATTAAATACGCAGTATTTT. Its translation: CAISTPGLNTQYF.

CDR3 sequence: CASSLTSGRADEQYF. CDR3 nucleotides: TGTGCCAGCAGTCTTACTAGCGGGAGGGCCGACGAGCAGTACTTC. The V and J genes are TRBV5-4 and TRBJ2-7; the match to TRBD2 covers 13 bases. The CDR3 is 15 amino acids. The germline gives CDR1 SGHNT, CDR2 YYREEE (reference sequence). V was pared by 5 bases and J by 5 bases, with 7 bases of the junction left unmatched.

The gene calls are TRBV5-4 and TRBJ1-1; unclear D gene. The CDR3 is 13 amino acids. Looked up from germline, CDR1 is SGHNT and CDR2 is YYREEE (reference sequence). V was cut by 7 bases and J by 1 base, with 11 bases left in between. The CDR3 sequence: CASARRGNTEAFF. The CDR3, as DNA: TGTGCCAGCGCTCGGCGAGGGAACACTGAAGCTTTCTTT.

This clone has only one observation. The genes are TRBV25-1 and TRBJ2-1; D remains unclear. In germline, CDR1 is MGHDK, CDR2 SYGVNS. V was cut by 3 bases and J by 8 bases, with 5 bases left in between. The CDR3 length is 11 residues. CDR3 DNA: TGTGCCAGCAGTGATATGGATGAGCAGTTCTTC. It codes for CASSDMDEQFF.

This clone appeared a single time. The CDR3 sequence: CASSPRRVEQYF. The CDR3 DNA is TGTGCCAGCAGCCCCCGGAGGGTCGAGCAGTACTTC. V usage is TRBV13 and J usage is TRBJ2-7, with a tentative D call TRBD2 (6 bases). This CDR3 is built from 12 residues. Between the trimmed V and J ends, which lost 5 bases and 6 bases, there was a span of 11 bases. Germline CDR1 PRHDT, CDR2 FYEKMQ (reference sequence).

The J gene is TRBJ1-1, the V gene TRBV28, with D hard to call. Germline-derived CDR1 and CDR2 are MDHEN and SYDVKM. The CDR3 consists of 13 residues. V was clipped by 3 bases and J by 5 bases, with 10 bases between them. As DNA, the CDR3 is TGTGCCAGCAGTTTGCGGGGTTTGACTGAAGCTTTCTTT. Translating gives CASSLRGLTEAFF.

CDR3 sequence reads: CSVSLAGASDTQYF. CDR3 nucleotides: TGCAGCGTCTCCCTAGCGGGAGCGTCAGATACGCAGTATTTT. The chain uses TRBV29-1 and TRBJ2-3; 10 bases line up with TRBD2. Trimming cost V 6 bases and J 4 bases; bases outside gene matches: 7. This CDR3 comprises 14 residues. Germline CDR1 reads SQVTM; CDR2 reads ANQGSEA.

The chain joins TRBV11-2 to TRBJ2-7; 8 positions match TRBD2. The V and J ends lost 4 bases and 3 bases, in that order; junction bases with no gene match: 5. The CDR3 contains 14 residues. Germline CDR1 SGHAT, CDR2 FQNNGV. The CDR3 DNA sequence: TGTGCCAGCAGCTCACAGAGCGGGGGCTACGAGCAGTACTTC. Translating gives CASSSQSGGYEQYF.

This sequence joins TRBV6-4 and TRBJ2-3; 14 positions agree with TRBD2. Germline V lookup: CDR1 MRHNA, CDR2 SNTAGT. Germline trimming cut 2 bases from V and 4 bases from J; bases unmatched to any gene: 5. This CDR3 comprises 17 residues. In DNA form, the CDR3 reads TGTGCCAGCAGTGACCCGGGACTAGCGGGAGTACCAGATACGCAGTATTTT. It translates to CASSDPGLAGVPDTQYF.

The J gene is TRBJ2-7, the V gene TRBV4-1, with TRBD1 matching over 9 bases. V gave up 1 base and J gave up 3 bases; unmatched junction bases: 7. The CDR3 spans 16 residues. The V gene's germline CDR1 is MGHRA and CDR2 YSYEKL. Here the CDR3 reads CASSQVAGTGIYEQYF. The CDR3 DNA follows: TGCGCCAGCAGCCAAGTTGCCGGGACAGGGATCTACGAGCAGTACTTC.

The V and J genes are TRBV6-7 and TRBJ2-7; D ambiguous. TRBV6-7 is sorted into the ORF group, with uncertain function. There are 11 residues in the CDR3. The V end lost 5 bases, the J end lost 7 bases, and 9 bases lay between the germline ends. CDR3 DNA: TGTGCCAGCAGTAGCCTTGGGGAGCAGTACTTC. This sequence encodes CASSSLGEQYF.

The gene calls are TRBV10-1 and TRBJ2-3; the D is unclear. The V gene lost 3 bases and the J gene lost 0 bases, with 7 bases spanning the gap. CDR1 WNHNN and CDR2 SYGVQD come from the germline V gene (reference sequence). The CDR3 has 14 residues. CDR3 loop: CASSDSASTDTQYF. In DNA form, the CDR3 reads TGCGCCAGCAGTGATAGTGCTAGCACAGATACGCAGTATTTT.

The CDR3 nucleotides are TGTGCCAGCAGCCCAAACAGGGAGGGTGGCTACACCTTC. Translating it yields CASSPNREGGYTF. This sequence joins TRBV9 and TRBJ1-2; maybe TRBD1 (6 bases). Per the germline V gene, CDR1 is SGDLS and CDR2 is YYNGEE. The length of the CDR3 is 13 residues. The V and J ends lost 4 bases and 7 bases respectively, with 14 bases between them. Together with reference TRBV9 and TRBJ1-2, the CDR3 gives the full variable domain: DSGVTQTPKHLITATGQRVTLRCSPRSGDLSVYWYQQSLDQGLQFLIQYYNGEERAKGNILERFSAQQFPDLHSELNLSSLELGDSALYFCASSPNREGGYTFGSGTRLTVV.

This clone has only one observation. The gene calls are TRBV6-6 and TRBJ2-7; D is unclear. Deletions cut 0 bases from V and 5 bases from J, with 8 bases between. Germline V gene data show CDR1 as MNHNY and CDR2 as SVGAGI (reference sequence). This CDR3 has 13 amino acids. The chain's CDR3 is CASSYSFGNEQYF. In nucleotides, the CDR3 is TGTGCCAGCAGTTACTCCTTTGGGAACGAGCAGTACTTC.

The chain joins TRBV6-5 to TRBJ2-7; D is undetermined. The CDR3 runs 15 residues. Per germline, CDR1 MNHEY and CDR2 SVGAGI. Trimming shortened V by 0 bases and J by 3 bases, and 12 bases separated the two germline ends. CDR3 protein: CASSYSGVPLYEQYF. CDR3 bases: TGTGCCAGCAGTTACTCCGGCGTACCTCTCTACGAGCAGTACTTC.

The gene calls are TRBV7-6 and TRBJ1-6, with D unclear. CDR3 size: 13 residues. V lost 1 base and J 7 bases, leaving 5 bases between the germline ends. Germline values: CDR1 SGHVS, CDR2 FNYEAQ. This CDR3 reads CASSLEANSPLHF. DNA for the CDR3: TGTGCCAGCAGCTTAGAGGCGAATTCACCCCTCCACTTT.

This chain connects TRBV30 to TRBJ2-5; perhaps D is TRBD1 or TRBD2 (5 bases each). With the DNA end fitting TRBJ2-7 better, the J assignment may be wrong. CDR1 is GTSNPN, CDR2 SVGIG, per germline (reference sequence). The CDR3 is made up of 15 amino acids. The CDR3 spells CAWMGEPLTKYEQYF. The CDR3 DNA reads TGTGCCTGGATGGGGGAGCCCCTAACTAAATACGAGCAGTACTTC.

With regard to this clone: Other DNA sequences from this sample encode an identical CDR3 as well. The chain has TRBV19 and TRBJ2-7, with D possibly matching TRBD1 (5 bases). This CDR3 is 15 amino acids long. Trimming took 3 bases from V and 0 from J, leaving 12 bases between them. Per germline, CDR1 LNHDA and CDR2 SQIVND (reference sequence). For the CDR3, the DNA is TGTGCCAGTAGTATTTTGGCAGGGCTCTCCTACGAGCAGTACTTC. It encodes CASSILAGLSYEQYF.